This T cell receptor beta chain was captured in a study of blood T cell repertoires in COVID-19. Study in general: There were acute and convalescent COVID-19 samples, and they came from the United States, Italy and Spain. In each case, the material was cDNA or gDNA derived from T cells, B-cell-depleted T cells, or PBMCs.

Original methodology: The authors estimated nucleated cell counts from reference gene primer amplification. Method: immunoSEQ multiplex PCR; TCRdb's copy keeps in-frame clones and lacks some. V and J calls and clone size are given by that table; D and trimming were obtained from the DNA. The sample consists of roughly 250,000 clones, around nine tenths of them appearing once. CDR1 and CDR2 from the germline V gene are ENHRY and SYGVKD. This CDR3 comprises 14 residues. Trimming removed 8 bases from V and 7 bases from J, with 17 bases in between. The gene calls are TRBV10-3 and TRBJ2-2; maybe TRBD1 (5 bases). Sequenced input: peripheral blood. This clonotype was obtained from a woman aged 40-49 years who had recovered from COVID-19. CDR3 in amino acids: CAIAVGASSGELFF. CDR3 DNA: TGTGCCATCGCCGTAGGGGCTTCTAGCGGGGAGCTGTTTTTT.